This T cell receptor beta chain was obtained from a study of siplizumab effects on memory and regulatory T cells. The study's findings and limits: Where siplizumab was present, mappable alloreactive CD4+ clones averaged around 69% Treg-derived, compared with about 25% in controls.

Researchers cocultured the mixed lymphocyte reaction cells at 37°C for 6 to 7 days. Mixed at 1:1 were responder PBMCs labelled with CFSE and stimulator PBMCs labelled with Violet Dye. Concerning this clone itself: The target antigen is unknown.

Sequencing was performed with immunoSEQ multiplex PCR; in TCRdb, only in-frame clones are kept and a portion is missing. In the table there are approximately 15,000 clones, roughly 40% of which are singletons. Sequences were obtained from CFSE-low (dividing) CD4+ T cells sorted from an allogeneic mixed lymphocyte reaction. This TCR was sampled from a human donor in good health; the cells came from an allogeneic mixed lymphocyte reaction. Some clones in this sample may be carry-over from other donors' samples.

CDR3 amino acids: CASSSRGITDTQYF. DNA for the CDR3: TGTGCCAGCAGTTCCCGGGGTATTACAGATACGCAGTATTTT. The chain combines TRBV27 with TRBJ2-3; a possible D gene is TRBD2 (5 bases). Trimming removed 4 bases from V and 3 bases from J, with 11 bases in between. The CDR3 extends over 14 amino acids. Looked up from germline, CDR1 is MNHEY and CDR2 is SMNVEV (reference sequence).